This T cell receptor (beta chain) was captured by sequencing in a study of T-cell reconstitution after alpha-beta-depleted transplantation in children. The CDR3 sequence is 18 residues long. V was clipped by 0 bases and J by 8 bases; unmatched bases: 14. Germline loops: CDR1 LNHNV, CDR2 YYDKDF (reference sequence). Construction of the TCRbeta library involved unique molecular identifiers. One entry per CDR3 protein results from TCRdb running MiXCR on the PCR reads. Among 150,000 to 250,000 distinct CDR3 sequences listed, about 6% were seen once. There are many counts of this clonotype. What it binds is not known. General study points: After transplant, at about two months, alpha-beta T cells were reportedly derived from several hundred expanded graft clones. At the one-year point after transplant, T-cell counts and TCRbeta diversity were found to come mostly from T cells that had been newly produced.

The specimen comprised PBMCs, sampled before TCRalphabeta/CD19-depleted stem cell transplant. This sequence joins TRBV15 and TRBJ2-1; TRBD2 aligns across 9 bases. This clonotype was obtained from a girl under three years old with combined immunodeficiency, due to receive a stem cell transplant. DNA for the CDR3: TGTGCCACCAGCAGAGATTATGATAGGCGGGAGGGTTTTGATGAGCAGTTCTTC. It yields the protein CATSRDYDRREGFDEQFF.